Listed here is a single T cell receptor (beta chain). The target antigen is unknown. Primers for the PCR totalled 60 Vbeta and 13 Jbeta. The data were produced by immunoSEQ multiplex PCR, yet TCRdb's version contains in-frame clones alone and is incomplete. The table has about 200,000 clones, about 80% seen once. Germline CDR1 MNHNS, CDR2 SASEGT. With V trimmed by 1 base and J by 8 bases, 10 bases remained unmatched. This CDR3 is 17 amino acids long. The data derive from a study of cytomegalovirus exposure and HLA in healthy donors. Findings and caveats of the study: There was a cluster of highly shared sequence variants that was likely a sequencing artifact.

The clonotype originates from a man aged 25 to 40 in good health and CMV-seronegative. The V call is TRBV6-1, the J call TRBJ2-3, with 12 bases matching TRBD2. Sequenced material: PBMCs. DNA of the CDR3: TGTGCCAGCAGTGAAGTACGGCTAGCGGGAGGGCCTGGTACGCAGTATTTT. It yields the protein CASSEVRLAGGPGTQYF.